The rows below give T cell receptor beta chains drawn from one sample of a study of T cell repertoires and HLA-DP antigens. These receptors have no known antigen. Only in-frame clones appear in the TCRdb table, and some are missing; sequencing was by immunoSEQ multiplex PCR. The profile covers over 100,000 clones, with 80% to 95% appearing a single time and around 0.25% taken by the ten largest. Sequenced sample: CD4+ T cells from PBMCs. Receptors were obtained from a woman in her late teens or twenties in good health and CMV-seronegative. The CDR3 runs from the conserved cysteine through the conserved F or W. The D gene is left open where the match is weak. Size is omitted from some rows. Given values are once, few, many or a class for expanded clones.

clone_size,d_call,v_call,j_call,cdr3_aa,cdr3_nt
-,-,TRBV2,TRBJ1-2,CASSEGSPSVYGYTF,TGTGCCAGCAGTGAAGGATCGCCCTCCGTCTATGGCTACACCTTC
-,-,TRBV9,TRBJ2-3,CASSVRGSTDTQYF,TGTGCCAGCAGCGTGCGTGGGAGTACAGATACGCAGTATTTT
-,-,TRBV7-3,TRBJ1-5,CASSLTREQPQHF,TGTGCCAGCAGCTTAACACGAGAACAGCCCCAGCATTTT
-,-,TRBV20-1,TRBJ2-5,CSASRVETQYF,TGCAGTGCTAGTAGGGTTGAGACCCAGTACTTC
-,TRBD1,TRBV27,TRBJ1-2,CASSRQGGANYGYTF,TGTGCCAGCAGTAGACAGGGGGGGGCTAACTATGGCTACACCTTC
once,-,TRBV1,TRBJ2-3,CTSSQKGRASASTDTQYF,TGCACCAGCAGCCAAAAGGGTCGGGCTAGCGCCTCCACAGATACGCAGTATTTT
once,-,TRBV6-5,TRBJ1-3,CASSYQVGPGNTIYF,TGTGCCAGCAGTTATCAGGTGGGCCCTGGAAACACCATATATTTT
-,-,TRBV5-1,TRBJ1-4,CASSLGRINEKLFF,TGCGCCAGCAGCTTGGGGCGGATTAATGAAAAACTGTTTTTT
-,TRBD2,TRBV7-3,TRBJ2-1,CASSLGGRDEQFF,TGTGCCAGCAGCTTAGGCGGGAGGGATGAGCAGTTCTTC
-,-,TRBV7-2,TRBJ1-2,CASTGGGAQLGYTF,TGTGCCAGCACGGGAGGGGGTGCCCAACTCGGCTACACCTTC
-,-,TRBV18,TRBJ1-5,CASSPDSYSNQPQHF,TGTGCCAGCTCACCCGACAGCTATAGCAATCAGCCCCAGCATTTT
-,-,TRBV10-3,TRBJ1-2,CAISETGPYGYTF,TGTGCCATCAGTGAGACAGGGCCCTATGGCTACACCTTC